Listed below are T cell receptor beta chains from one sample, sequenced in a study of blood T cell repertoires in COVID-19. Method: immunoSEQ multiplex PCR; TCRdb's copy keeps in-frame clones and lacks some. The data hold about 380,000 clones, with 70% to 90% observed a single time. The specimen sequenced was PBMCs or T cells enriched from blood (not recorded which). The source of these receptors is a man aged 25 to 40 who had recovered from COVID-19. Both conserved end residues are part of each CDR3. Each record gives: V gene, J gene, clone size, D gene, CDR3 protein, CDR3 DNA. A D gene is named only where the DNA matches it firmly. Clone size is stated in some rows and not others, as once, few, many or a class when expanded.

>TRBV24-1|TRBJ2-2|-|-
CATSDSLTNRAGGELFF
TGTGCCACCAGTGATAGTCTGACCAACAGGGCCGGCGGGGAGCTGTTTTTT
>TRBV27|TRBJ1-6|few|TRBD1
CASTGGPSPRSPLHF
TGTGCCAGCACAGGGGGCCCGAGCCCTAGATCACCCCTCCACTTT
>TRBV27|TRBJ2-7|many|TRBD1
CASTHLGQVSLCEQYF
TGTGCCAGCACCCACCTGGGACAGGTAAGCCTCTGCGAGCAGTACTTC
>TRBV5-1|TRBJ1-6|once|-
CASSLAGPENNSPLHF
TGCGCCAGCAGCTTAGCGGGGCCGGAAAATAATTCACCCCTCCACTTT
>TRBV6-5|TRBJ1-5|-|-
CASSSQGNQPQHF
TGTGCCAGCAGCTCTCAGGGGAATCAGCCCCAGCATTTT
>TRBV2|TRBJ1-2|-|TRBD1
CASSDRGVYGYTF
TGTGCCAGCAGCGACAGGGGGGTCTATGGCTACACCTTC
>TRBV6-5|TRBJ1-5|-|-
CASSYQGGGNQPQHF
TGTGCCAGCAGTTACCAGGGAGGGGGCAATCAGCCCCAGCATTTT
>TRBV6-5|TRBJ1-1|-|-
CASSFERGTEAFF
TGTGCCAGCAGCTTTGAAAGGGGCACTGAAGCTTTCTTT
>TRBV5-1|TRBJ1-5|-|-
CASSLEDSRNQPQHF
TGCGCCAGCAGCTTGGAAGACAGTCGCAATCAGCCCCAGCATTTT
>TRBV30|TRBJ2-3|-|-
CAWSVLSGITDTQYF
TGTGCCTGGAGTGTATTATCAGGGATCACAGATACGCAGTATTTT
>TRBV10-3|TRBJ1-1|-|TRBD1
CATRGEDTEAFF
TGTGCCACCAGGGGGGAGGACACTGAAGCTTTCTTT
>TRBV2|TRBJ2-5|-|-
CAFLASIVGGNQETQYF
TGTGCCTTCCTCGCATCAATCGTCGGGGGAAATCAAGAGACCCAGTACTTC
>TRBV19|TRBJ1-6|-|TRBD1
CASSILTGQGDSPLHF
TGTGCCAGTAGTATATTAACCGGACAGGGAGATTCACCCCTCCACTTT
>TRBV4-1|TRBJ2-7|few|TRBD1
CASSQDLTGVAEQYF
TGCGCCAGCAGCCAAGATTTGACAGGGGTCGCCGAGCAGTACTTC
>TRBV18|TRBJ2-1|-|-
CASSPGVGEQFF
TGTGCCAGCTCACCCGGGGTCGGTGAGCAGTTCTTC
>TRBV12-3/TRBV12-4|TRBJ1-1|-|-
CASTPGGDTEAFF
TGTGCCAGCACCCCCGGGGGGGACACTGAAGCTTTCTTT
>TRBV20-1|TRBJ1-4|-|-
CSLDFDGKLFF
TGCAGCCTAGACTTCGATGGGAAACTGTTTTTT
>TRBV4-1|TRBJ1-5|-|-
CASRDLRGSNQPQHF
TGCGCCAGCAGGGACCTTAGGGGTAGCAATCAGCCCCAGCATTTT
>TRBV19|TRBJ1-6|-|-
CASSIGGLPLHF
TGTGCCAGTAGTATCGGAGGGTTACCCCTCCACTTT
>TRBV6-6|TRBJ2-1|-|-
CASRQDRGEQFF
TGTGCCAGCAGACAGGATAGGGGCGAGCAGTTCTTC
>TRBV19|TRBJ1-1|-|-
CASSIGQNTEAFF
TGTGCCAGTAGTATCGGACAGAACACTGAAGCTTTCTTT
>TRBV5-6|TRBJ1-3|-|-
CASSLGRGHFSGNTIYF
TGTGCCAGCAGCTTGGGACGGGGACATTTCTCTGGAAACACCATATATTTT
>TRBV21-1|TRBJ1-1|-|-
CASSNCDTNTEAFF
TGTGCCAGCAGCAATTGCGACACCAACACTGAAGCTTTCTTT
>TRBV7-9|TRBJ1-2|-|-
CASSSGTFDGYTF
TGTGCCAGCAGCTCCGGGACATTCGATGGCTACACCTTC
>TRBV2|TRBJ1-1|-|-
CASGRPGWNTEAFF
TGTGCCAGCGGAAGACCGGGGTGGAACACTGAAGCTTTCTTT